This record concerns one TCR beta chain sequence. This sample was taken from a study of PD-1 blockade in mismatch repair-deficient tumors. The method was immunoSEQ multiplex PCR; TCRdb's version includes in-frame clones alone and lacks a portion of them. The table includes roughly 130,000 clones, more than 70% detected once. After removal of 7 bases from V and 8 bases from J, the junction contained 3 bases not matched to a gene. The CDR3 is 13 amino acids. Germline V lookup: CDR1 MNHNY, CDR2 SVGAGI (reference sequence). V is TRBV6-6 and J is TRBJ1-4, with TRBD1 matching 11 bases. The source is an adult with mismatch repair-deficient cancer. This specimen consisted of peripheral blood, obtained roughly 67 weeks after starting pembrolizumab. In nucleotides, the CDR3 is TGTGCCAGCACTAGGACAGGGGGCGAAAAACTGTTTTTT. Residues: CASTRTGGEKLFF.